This TCR beta chain was recovered during a study of cytomegalovirus exposure and HLA in healthy donors. Study overall: There were tens of millions of unique TCRs (from HLA-typed donors) in an early data release. Most genotyped donors, 65% to 90% of 398, had Caucasian-associated genetic ancestry.

Germline CDR1 is KGHSH and CDR2 is LQKENI. Between the trimmed V and J ends, which lost 1 base and 0 bases, there was a span of 15 bases. There are 17 residues in the CDR3. Study findings and constraints: In a later analysis, fewer than 20,000 TCR beta sequences were associated with HLA alleles at 0.05 false discovery rate.

Comments on this clone: The antigen is not known.

The PCR had 60 Vbeta and 13 Jbeta primers. Profiling relied on immunoSEQ multiplex PCR, and the TCRdb table lists in-frame clones only, not all of them. The sample contains roughly 230,000 clones, about 85% of which appear only once. The chain couples TRBV18 to TRBJ1-2; unclear D gene. This clonotype was sampled from a girl between 2 and 10 years old in good health and CMV-seronegative. The source material was PBMCs. For the CDR3, the DNA is TGTGCCAGCTCACCACTTGGGAGTTTGCGAGCTAACTATGGCTACACCTTC. Its protein product is CASSPLGSLRANYGYTF.